These 11 T cell receptor beta chains share one sample of origin, sequenced in a study of CD8+CD57+ T cells in acquired aplastic anemia. Previously, flow cytometry had revealed CD8+CD57+ cell expansion in the patients chosen for sequencing. Investigators profiled TCR beta VDJ and CDR3 from genomic DNA template. TCRdb passed the reads through MiXCR, listing each CDR3 protein once. The profile covers about 40,000 distinct CDR3 sequences, with about 63% appearing a single time and roughly 60% taken by the ten largest. The sequenced material came from sorted CD4+, CD8+, or CD8+CD57+ T cells (not recorded which) from PBMCs. Every receptor here comes from a human donor with aplastic anemia.

Note on this clonotype: A much more abundant neighbour one base away suggests this may be a read error. The rearrangement links TRBV4-1 to TRBJ1-5; D unclear. The CDR3 has 16 residues. The germline gives CDR1 MGHRA, CDR2 YSYEKL. The CDR3 region is CANSQDSHTRDQPQHF. The CDR3 DNA reads TGCGCCAACAGCCAAGATTCGCACACTAGGGATCAGCCCCAGCATTTT.

The chain couples TRBV7-8 to TRBJ1-1; D gene uncertain. Germline-derived CDR1 and CDR2 are SGHVS and FQNEAQ. Deletions cut 5 bases from V and 1 base from J, with 11 bases between. This CDR3 has 14 amino acids. The DNA of the CDR3 is TGTGCCAGCAGCCGAAGGTTCCAGAACACTGAAGCTTTCTTT. Residues: CASSRRFQNTEAFF.

The table lists this clonotype with many counts. V and J are TRBV4-2 and TRBJ2-7; D gene uncertain. CDR1 is LGHNA and CDR2 is YNFKEQ in the germline V gene. The CDR3 covers 16 residues. V lost 0 bases and J 2 bases, leaving 14 bases between the germline ends. The CDR3, as DNA: TGTGCCAGCAGCCAAGATCCGGGCGCAGTTCCCTACGAGCAGTACTTC. It is translated as CASSQDPGAVPYEQYF.

J is TRBJ1-1 and V is TRBV7-9; D uncertain. Germline CDR1 reads SEHNR; CDR2 reads FQNEAQ (reference sequence). The CDR3 runs to 12 residues. Trimming removed 6 bases from V and 5 bases from J, with 10 bases in between. The CDR3 is CASSSRWTEAFF. CDR3 nucleotide sequence: TGTGCCAGCAGTTCGCGGTGGACTGAAGCTTTCTTT.

The table lists this clonotype with many counts. The rearrangement links TRBV9 to TRBJ2-7; possibly TRBD1 for D (5 bases). The V gene's germline CDR1 is SGDLS and CDR2 YYNGEE. V was clipped by 0 bases and J by 5 bases, with 9 bases between them. The CDR3 is 13 residues long. The CDR3 region is CASSVGGRDEQYF. The CDR3 bases are TGTGCCAGCAGCGTAGGGGGCAGGGACGAGCAGTACTTC.

The chain couples TRBV25-1 to TRBJ2-1; TRBD2 matches 11 bases. This CDR3 has 15 residues. The germline V gene has CDR1 MGHDK and CDR2 SYGVNS. Unmatched junction bases numbered 4, after V lost 5 bases and J lost 4 bases. The DNA for the CDR3 is TGTGCCAGCAGTCTGGGGACTAGCGGTTACAATGAGCAGTTCTTC. Its translation: CASSLGTSGYNEQFF. The full variable domain, rest sourced from reference TRBV25-1 and TRBJ2-1, is EADIYQTPRYLVIGTGKKITLECSQTMGHDKMYWYQQDPGMELHLIHYSYGVNSTEKGDLSSESTVSRIRTEHFPLTLESARPSHTSQYLCASSLGTSGYNEQFFGPGTRLTVL.

This clonotype was observed at least ten times. V is TRBV18 and J is TRBJ2-7; D is possibly TRBD1 or TRBD2 (5 bases each). Trimming removed 1 base at V and 2 bases at J, with 12 bases between. CDR1 and CDR2 (germline): KGHSH, LQKENI. The CDR3 is 15 residues long. The CDR3 coding sequence is TGTGCCAGCTCACCACGAGGGGCCATAGCCTACGAGCAGTACTTC. Amino acid sequence: CASSPRGAIAYEQYF.

The V and J genes are TRBV7-2 and TRBJ2-5, with D perhaps matching TRBD1 (5 bases). The germline V gene has CDR1 SGHTA and CDR2 FQGNSA. Trimming left V 5 bases short and J 2 bases short, with 12 bases between. The CDR3 is made up of 14 amino acids. CDR3 DNA sequence: TGTGCCAGCAGCCGCCGACAGCCTCAAGAGACCCAGTACTTC. Its translation is CASSRRQPQETQYF.

This clonotype has at least ten counts. The rearrangement uses TRBV7-8 and TRBJ1-3, with unresolved D. Germline CDR1 SGHVS, CDR2 FQNEAQ. The V and J ends lost 6 bases and 4 bases respectively, with 13 bases between them. CDR3 length: 14 amino acids. Here the CDR3 DNA reads TGTGCCAGCAGTCACGTCCCGACAGGAAACACCATATATTTT. Encoded protein: CASSHVPTGNTIYF.

This clonotype was seen many times. J is TRBJ2-7 and V is TRBV19; 9 bases line up with TRBD1. The CDR3 spans 14 residues. The germline CDR1 and CDR2 sequences are LNHDA and SQIVND (reference sequence). V dropped 5 bases and J dropped 6; count of bases not matched to a gene: 8. Here the CDR3 DNA reads TGTGCCAGTAGTGGGACAGGGACAAAGGGCGAGCAGTACTTC. Amino acids: CASSGTGTKGEQYF.

Concerning this clonotype: A much more abundant neighbour one base away suggests this may be a read error. This chain connects TRBV9 to TRBJ1-3; possibly TRBD1 for D (6 bases). Germline assignment: CDR1 SGDLS and CDR2 YYNGEE. The CDR3 totals 16 residues. The CDR3 DNA follows: TGTGCCAGCAGCGTAGGAACAGGGCAATCAGGAAACACCGTATATTTT. The encoded protein is CASSVGTGQSGNTVYF.